The clone carrying this T cell receptor (beta chain) was counted between two and nine times. The record originates from a study of blood T cell repertoires in COVID-19. Study-level information: COVID-19 samples collected from the United States, Italy and Spain covered acute and convalescent phases.

The assay was immunoSEQ multiplex PCR, and TCRdb's table has in-frame clones only and misses some. This table has around 250,000 clones, approximately 85% appearing once. Cohort 3 recovered donors had two negative PCRs, clearance, or symptom resolution. Sequencing was carried out using PBMCs or T cells enriched from blood (not recorded which). This clonotype was obtained from a woman aged 45-59 years who had recovered from COVID-19.

The CDR3 DNA reads TGCAGTGGGAGGTACTACGAGCGGCAGTACTTC. It yields the protein CSGRYYERQYF. The chain uses TRBV20-1 and TRBJ2-7; possibly TRBD2 for D (5 bases). This CDR3 region has 11 residues. CDR1 DFQATT and CDR2 SNEGSKA come from the germline V gene (reference sequence). V lost 7 bases, J lost 9 bases, and 16 bases lay in between.